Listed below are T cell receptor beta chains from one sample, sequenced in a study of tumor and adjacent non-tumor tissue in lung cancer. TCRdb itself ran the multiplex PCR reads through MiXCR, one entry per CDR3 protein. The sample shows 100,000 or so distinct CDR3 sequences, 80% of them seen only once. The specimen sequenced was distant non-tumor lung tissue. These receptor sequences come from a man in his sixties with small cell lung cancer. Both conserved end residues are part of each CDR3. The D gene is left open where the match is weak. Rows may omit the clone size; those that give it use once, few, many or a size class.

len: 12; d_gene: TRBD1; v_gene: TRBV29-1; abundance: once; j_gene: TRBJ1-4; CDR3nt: TGCAAGGGGTGGGGACAGCTGGGAAAACTGTTGTTT; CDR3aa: CKGWGQLGKLLF
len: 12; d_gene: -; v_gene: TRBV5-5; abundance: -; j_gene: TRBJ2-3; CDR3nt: TGTAGCAGCAGCTTTCCGGGGGATACGCAGTATTTT; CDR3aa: CSSSFPGDTQYF
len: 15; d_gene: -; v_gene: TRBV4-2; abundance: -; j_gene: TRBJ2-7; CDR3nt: TGTGCCAGCAGTCAAGAGTGCGGTGAACACTACGAGCAGTACTTC; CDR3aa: CASSQECGEHYEQYF
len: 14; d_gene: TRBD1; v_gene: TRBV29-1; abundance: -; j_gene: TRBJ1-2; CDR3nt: TGCAGCGTCGCGAACGAGGGACAGGGGGGTGGCCACACCTTC; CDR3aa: CSVANEGQGGGHTF
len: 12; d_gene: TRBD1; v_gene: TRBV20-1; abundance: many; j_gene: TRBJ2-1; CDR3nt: TGCAGTGTTCAGGACAGGGAAAATGAGCAGTTCTTC; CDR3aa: CSVQDRENEQFF
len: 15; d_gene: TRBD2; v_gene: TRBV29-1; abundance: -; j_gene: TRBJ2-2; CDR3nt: TGCATCTTTGTGGCGGGAGCCTCGAACACCGGGGAGCTGTTTTTT; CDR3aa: CIFVAGASNTGELFF
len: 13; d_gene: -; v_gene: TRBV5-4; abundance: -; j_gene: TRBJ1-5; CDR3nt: TGTGCCAGCAACTTTGACATTAATCAGCCCCAGCATTTT; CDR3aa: CASNFDINQPQHF
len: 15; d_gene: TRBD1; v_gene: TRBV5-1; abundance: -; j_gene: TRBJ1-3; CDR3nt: TGCCCCAGCAGCTGGGGACAGCCCTCTGGAAACACCATATATTTT; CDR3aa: CPSSWGQPSGNTIYF
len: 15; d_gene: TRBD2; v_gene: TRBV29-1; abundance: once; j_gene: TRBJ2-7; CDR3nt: TGCAGCGTTGCCCCGACGTCCCTAGCGGGTAGAAAGCAGTACTTC; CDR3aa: CSVAPTSLAGRKQYF
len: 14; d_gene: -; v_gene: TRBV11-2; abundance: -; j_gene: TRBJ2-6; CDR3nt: TGTGCCAACAGCAAGAAATCCGGGGCCAACGTCCTGACTTTC; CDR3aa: CANSKKSGANVLTF
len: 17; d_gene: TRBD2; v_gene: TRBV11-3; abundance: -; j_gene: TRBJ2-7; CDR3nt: TGTGCCAGCAGCTTTAGCGGGGGCAGTCCCATTGTCTACGAGCAGTACTTC; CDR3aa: CASSFSGGSPIVYEQYF
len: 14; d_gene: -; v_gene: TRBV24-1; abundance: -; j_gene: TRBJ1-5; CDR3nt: TGTGCCACCAGTGATCCAAACCCCTGGATGCCACAGCATTTT; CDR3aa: CATSDPNPWMPQHF
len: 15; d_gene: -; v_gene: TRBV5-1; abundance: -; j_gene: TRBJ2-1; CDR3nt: TGCGCCAGCAGCTTACAAGGGGGTGTTCTAAATGATCAGTTCTTC; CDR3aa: CASSLQGGVLNDQFF
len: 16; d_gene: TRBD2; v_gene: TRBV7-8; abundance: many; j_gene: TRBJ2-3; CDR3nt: TGTGCCACCGCCCAGGGACTACTCTTTTCCACAGATACGCAGTATTTT; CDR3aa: CATAQGLLFSTDTQYF
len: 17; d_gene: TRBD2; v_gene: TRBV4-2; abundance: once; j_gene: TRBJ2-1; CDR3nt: TGTGCCAGCAGCCCTCGAAGCCTGACTAGCGGGAGGGGTGAGCTGTTCTTC; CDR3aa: CASSPRSLTSGRGELFF
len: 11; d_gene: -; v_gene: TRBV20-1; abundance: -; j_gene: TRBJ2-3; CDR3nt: TGCAGTGCTGCCCCCCTCGATAGGCAGTATTTC; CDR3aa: CSAAPLDRQYF
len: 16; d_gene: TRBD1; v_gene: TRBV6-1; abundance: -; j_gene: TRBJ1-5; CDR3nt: TGTGCCAGCGGGACGCGGACAGGGAGGGGCAATAAGCACCAGCATTTT; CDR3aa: CASGTRTGRGNKHQHF
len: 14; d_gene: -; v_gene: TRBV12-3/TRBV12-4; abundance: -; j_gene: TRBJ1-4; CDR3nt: TGTACCAGCAGTTTTACGAGCTCTGGAGAAAAACTTTTTTTT; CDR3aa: CTSSFTSSGEKLFF
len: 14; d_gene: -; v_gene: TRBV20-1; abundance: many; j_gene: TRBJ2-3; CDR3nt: TGCAGTGCTAGTGAGACAGCGGCCACAGATACGCAGTATTTT; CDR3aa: CSASETAATDTQYF
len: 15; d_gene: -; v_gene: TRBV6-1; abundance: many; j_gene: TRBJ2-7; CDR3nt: TGTGCCAGCACCCGAGGGGGGGACAGCACCTACGAGCAGTACTTC; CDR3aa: CASTRGGDSTYEQYF
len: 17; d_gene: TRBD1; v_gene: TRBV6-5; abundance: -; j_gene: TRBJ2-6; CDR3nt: TGTGCCAGCAACCCGGACAGGGACCACTCTGGGGTTAACGTCCTGACTTTC; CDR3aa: CASNPDRDHSGVNVLTF
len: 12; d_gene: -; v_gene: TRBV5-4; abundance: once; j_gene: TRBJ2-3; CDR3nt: TGTACCAGCAGCTTGTCCCAAAGTATGCAGTATTTT; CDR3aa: CTSSLSQSMQYF
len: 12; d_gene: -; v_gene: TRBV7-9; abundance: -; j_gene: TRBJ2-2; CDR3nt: TGTGCCAGCAGCCCGCAGTCGGGTGAGCTGTTTTTT; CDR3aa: CASSPQSGELFF
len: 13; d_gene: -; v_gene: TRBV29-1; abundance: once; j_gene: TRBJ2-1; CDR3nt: TGCAGCGTTGAAAAAGGTCGGTGCTGGGAGCAGTTCTTC; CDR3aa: CSVEKGRCWEQFF
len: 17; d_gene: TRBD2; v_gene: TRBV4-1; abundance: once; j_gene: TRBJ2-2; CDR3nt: TGCGCCAGCAACACCCGGACTAGCGGGACGAACACCGAGGAGCTGTTTTTT; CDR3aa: CASNTRTSGTNTEELFF
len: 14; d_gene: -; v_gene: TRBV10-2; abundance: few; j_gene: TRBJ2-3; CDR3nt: TGCGCCGGCAGCGACACTCGAGACACAGATACGCAGTATTTT; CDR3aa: CAGSDTRDTDTQYF
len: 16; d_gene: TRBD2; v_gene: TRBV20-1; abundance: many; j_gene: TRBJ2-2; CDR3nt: TGCAGTGCTAGACCTCTAGCGGGAGGGGATACCGGGGAGCTGTTTTTT; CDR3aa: CSARPLAGGDTGELFF
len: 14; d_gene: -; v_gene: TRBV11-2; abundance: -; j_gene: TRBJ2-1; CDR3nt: TGTGTAAGCGGCTTAGAGGCAGGGTTGGTTGAGCAGTTCTTC; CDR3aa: CVSGLEAGLVEQFF
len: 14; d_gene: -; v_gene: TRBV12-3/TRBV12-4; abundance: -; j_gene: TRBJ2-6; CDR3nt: TGTGCTAGCGGGACAGGGTCTTGGGCCAACGTCCTGACTTTC; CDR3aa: CASGTGSWANVLTF
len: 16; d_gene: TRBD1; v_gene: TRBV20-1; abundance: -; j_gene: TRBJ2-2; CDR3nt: TGCAGTACTAGAGACCGGGACAGGGAAGACACCGGGGAGCTGTTTTTT; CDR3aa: CSTRDRDREDTGELFF
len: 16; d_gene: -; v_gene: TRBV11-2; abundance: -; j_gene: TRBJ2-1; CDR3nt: TGTGCCTGCAGCTTAGTGGCAGTGAGCTCTTACAATGAGCAGTTCTTC; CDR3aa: CACSLVAVSSYNEQFF
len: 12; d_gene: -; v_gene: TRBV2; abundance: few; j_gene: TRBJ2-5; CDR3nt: TGTGCCAGCAGGCCAGAGGGTGAGACCCAGTACTTC; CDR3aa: CASRPEGETQYF
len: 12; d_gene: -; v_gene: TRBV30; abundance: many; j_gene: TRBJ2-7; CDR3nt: TGTGCCTGGACCCAGAGCTCCTACGAGCAGTACTTC; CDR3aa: CAWTQSSYEQYF
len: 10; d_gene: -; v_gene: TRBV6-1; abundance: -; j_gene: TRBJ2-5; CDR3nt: TGTGGGACCCAACGGGAGATCAAGTATTTC; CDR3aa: CGTQREIKYF
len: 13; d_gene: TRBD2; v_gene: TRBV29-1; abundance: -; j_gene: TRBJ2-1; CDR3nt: TGCAGCGTACCCTCGGGAGGGAACAATGAGCAGTTCTTC; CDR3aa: CSVPSGGNNEQFF
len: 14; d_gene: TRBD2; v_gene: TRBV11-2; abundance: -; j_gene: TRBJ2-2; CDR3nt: TGTGCCAGCAGCTTAACGCGGGAGACCGGGGAGTTGTTCTTT; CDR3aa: CASSLTRETGELFF
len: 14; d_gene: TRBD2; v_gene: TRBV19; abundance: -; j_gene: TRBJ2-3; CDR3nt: TGTGCCAGTAGTCCTGGACTAGCGGCCTCCCCCCGGTATTTT; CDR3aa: CASSPGLAASPRYF
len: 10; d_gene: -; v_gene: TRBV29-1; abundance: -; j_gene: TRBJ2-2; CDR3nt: TGCGGGGCGAACACTGGGGAGCTGATTTTT; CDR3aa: CGANTGELIF
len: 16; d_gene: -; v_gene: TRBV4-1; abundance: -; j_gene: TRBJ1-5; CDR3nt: TGCGCCAGCAGCCTAGACGGTCTGGGGGGGCTTGAACCCCAGCATTTT; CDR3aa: CASSLDGLGGLEPQHF
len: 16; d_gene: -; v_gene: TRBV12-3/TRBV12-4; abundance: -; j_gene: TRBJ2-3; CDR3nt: TGTGCCAACAGTTCGGAGGGACGGTCTGTGAATAAGCCCCAGTATTTT; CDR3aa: CANSSEGRSVNKPQYF
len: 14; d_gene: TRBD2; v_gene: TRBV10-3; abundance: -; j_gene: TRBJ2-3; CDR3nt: TGTGCCATCACTAGGACTAGCACGACAGATACGCAGTATTTT; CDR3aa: CAITRTSTTDTQYF